Below are 4 T cell receptor beta chains sequenced from a single sample in a study of blood T cell repertoires in COVID-19. Sequencing used immunoSEQ multiplex PCR; TCRdb keeps in-frame clones, though not all of them. Of 230,000 or so clones listed, around 84% are singletons. Material for sequencing was peripheral blood. Source of these receptors: a man aged 40-49 years who had recovered from COVID-19.

The chain recombines TRBV5-5 with TRBJ1-3; TRBD1 matches at 7 bases. The CDR3 has 16 amino acids. Germline V gene data show CDR1 as SGHKS and CDR2 as YYEKEE (reference sequence). The trim removed 4 bases at V and 2 bases at J, leaving 9 bases unmatched. The DNA for the CDR3 is TGTGCCAGCAGCCCGCGGGGCACAGGGGCTGGAAACACCATATATTTT. This encodes CASSPRGTGAGNTIYF.

The chain has TRBV11-2 and TRBJ1-1; D is perhaps TRBD1 (5 bases). The germline gives CDR1 SGHAT, CDR2 FQNNGV. The CDR3 contains 15 residues. The V end lost 1 base, the J end lost 3 bases, and 12 bases lay between the germline ends. The CDR3 region is CASSLGGAGDTEAFF. CDR3 in DNA: TGTGCCAGCAGCTTAGGGGGCGCGGGAGACACTGAAGCTTTCTTT.

J is TRBJ1-3 and V is TRBV11-2, with D possibly matching TRBD1 (6 bases). Germline assignment: CDR1 SGHAT and CDR2 FQNNGV. V was pared by 5 bases and J by 0 bases, with 17 bases between. The CDR3 totals 17 residues. CDR3 sequence: CASSPGAGLISGNTIYF. The CDR3 nucleotides read TGTGCCAGCAGCCCAGGGGCAGGATTAATCTCTGGAAACACCATATATTTT.

Comment on this clone: Other DNA sequences in this sample translate to the same CDR3. This sequence joins TRBV27 and TRBJ2-1; a possible D gene is TRBD1 (5 bases). Trimming removed 4 bases at V and 7 bases at J, with 11 bases between. The length of the CDR3 is 13 residues. Germline-derived CDR1 and CDR2 are MNHEY and SMNVEV (reference sequence). The CDR3 is CASSSTQGNEQFF. Here the CDR3 DNA reads TGTGCCAGCAGTTCCACCCAGGGAAATGAGCAGTTCTTC.